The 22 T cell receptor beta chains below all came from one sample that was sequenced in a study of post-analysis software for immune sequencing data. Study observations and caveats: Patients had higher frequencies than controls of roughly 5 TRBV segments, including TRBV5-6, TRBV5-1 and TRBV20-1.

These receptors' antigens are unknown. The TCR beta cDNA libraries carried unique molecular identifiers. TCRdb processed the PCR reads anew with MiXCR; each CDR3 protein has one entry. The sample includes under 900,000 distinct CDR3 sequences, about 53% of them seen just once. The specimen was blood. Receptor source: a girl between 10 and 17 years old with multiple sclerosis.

The CDR3 DNA reads TGTGCCAGCAGTGGGACAGGGGGTATCGACACTGAAGCTTTCTTT. Protein: CASSGTGGIDTEAFF. This chain joins TRBV12-3 or TRBV12-4 and TRBJ1-1, with TRBD1 identical over 11 bases. There are 15 residues in the CDR3. With 5 bases clipped from V and 3 bases from J, the junction kept 5 bases outside the gene matches.

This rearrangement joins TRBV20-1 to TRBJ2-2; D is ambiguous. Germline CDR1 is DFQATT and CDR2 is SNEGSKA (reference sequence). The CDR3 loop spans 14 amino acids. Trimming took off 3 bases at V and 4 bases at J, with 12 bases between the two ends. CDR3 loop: CSASKQAITGELFF. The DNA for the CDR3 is TGCAGTGCTAGTAAGCAGGCCATCACCGGGGAGCTGTTTTTT.

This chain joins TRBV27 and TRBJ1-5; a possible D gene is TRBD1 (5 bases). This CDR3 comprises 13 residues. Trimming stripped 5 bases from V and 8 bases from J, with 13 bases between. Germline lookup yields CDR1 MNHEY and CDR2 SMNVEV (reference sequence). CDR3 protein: CASSHQWDEPQHF. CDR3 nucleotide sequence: TGTGCCAGCAGTCATCAATGGGACGAGCCCCAGCATTTT.

The CDR3 sequence: CASSIPGQPQHF. The CDR3 coding sequence is TGTGCCAGTAGTATCCCAGGTCAGCCCCAGCATTTT. The rearrangement joins TRBV19 to TRBJ1-5, with no clear D. Per germline, CDR1 LNHDA and CDR2 SQIVND (reference sequence). V shed 3 bases and J shed 6 bases, with 6 bases lying between them. The CDR3 consists of 12 residues. The whole variable domain, remainder taken from reference TRBV19 and TRBJ1-5, is DGGITQSPKYLFRKEGQNVTLSCEQNLNHDAMYWYRQDPGQGLRLIYYSQIVNDFQKGDIAEGYSVSREKKESFPLTVTSAQKNPTAFYLCASSIPGQPQHFGDGTRLSIL.

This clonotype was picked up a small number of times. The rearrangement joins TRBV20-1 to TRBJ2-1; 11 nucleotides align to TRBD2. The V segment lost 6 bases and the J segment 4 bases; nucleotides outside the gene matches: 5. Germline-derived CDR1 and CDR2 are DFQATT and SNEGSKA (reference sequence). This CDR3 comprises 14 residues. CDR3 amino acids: CSAQIAGGYNEQFF. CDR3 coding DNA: TGCAGTGCCCAAATAGCGGGAGGGTACAATGAGCAGTTCTTC.

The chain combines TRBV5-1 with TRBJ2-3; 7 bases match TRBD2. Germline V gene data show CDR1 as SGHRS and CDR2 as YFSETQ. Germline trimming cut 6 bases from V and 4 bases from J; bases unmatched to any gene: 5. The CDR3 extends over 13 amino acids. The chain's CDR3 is CASKVAGADTQYF. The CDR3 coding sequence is TGCGCCAGCAAGGTGGCGGGAGCAGATACGCAGTATTTT.

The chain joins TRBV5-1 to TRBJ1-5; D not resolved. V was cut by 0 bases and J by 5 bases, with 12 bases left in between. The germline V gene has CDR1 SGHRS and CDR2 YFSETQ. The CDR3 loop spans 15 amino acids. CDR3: CASSLDGRFYQPQHF. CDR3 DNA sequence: TGCGCCAGCAGCTTGGACGGACGGTTTTATCAGCCCCAGCATTTT. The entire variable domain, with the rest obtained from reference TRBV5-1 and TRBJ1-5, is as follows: KAGVTQTPRYLIKTRGQQVTLSCSPISGHRSVSWYQQTPGQGLQFLFEYFSETQRNKGNFPGRFSGRQFSNSRSEMNVSTLELGDSALYLCASSLDGRFYQPQHFGDGTRLSIL.

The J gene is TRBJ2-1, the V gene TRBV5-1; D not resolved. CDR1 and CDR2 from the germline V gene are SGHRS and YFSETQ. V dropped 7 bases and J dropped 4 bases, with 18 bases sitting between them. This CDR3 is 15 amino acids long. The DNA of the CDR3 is TGCGCCAGCCTATCCGGCGCCGATAGGTACAATGAGCAGTTCTTC. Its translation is CASLSGADRYNEQFF.

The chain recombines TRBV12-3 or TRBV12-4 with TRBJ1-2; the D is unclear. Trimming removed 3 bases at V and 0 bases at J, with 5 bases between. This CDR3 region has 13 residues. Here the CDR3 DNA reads TGTGCCAGCAGTTTTAAAGCTAACTATGGCTACACCTTC. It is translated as CASSFKANYGYTF.

The DNA of the CDR3 is TGTGCTAGTGGTTTGGTGAACACTCATCGTGGTGAGCAGTTCTTC. It encodes CASGLVNTHRGEQFF. The V and J genes are TRBV12-5 and TRBJ2-1, with no clear D. With 0 bases removed from V and 9 bases from J, the gap between germline ends came to 15 bases. Germline V lookup: CDR1 LGHNT, CDR2 FRNRAP. The CDR3 totals 15 residues.

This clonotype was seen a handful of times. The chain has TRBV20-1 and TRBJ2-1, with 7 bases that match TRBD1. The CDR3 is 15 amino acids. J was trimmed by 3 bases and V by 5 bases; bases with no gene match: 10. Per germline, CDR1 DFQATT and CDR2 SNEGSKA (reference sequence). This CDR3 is CSAGSAGTVYNEQFF. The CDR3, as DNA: TGCAGTGCTGGGTCTGCCGGGACAGTCTACAATGAGCAGTTCTTC.

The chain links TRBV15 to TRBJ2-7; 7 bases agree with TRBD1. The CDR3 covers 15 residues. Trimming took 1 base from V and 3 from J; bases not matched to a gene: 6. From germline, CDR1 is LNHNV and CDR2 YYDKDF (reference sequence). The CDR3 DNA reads TGTGCCACCAGCAGAGCCGGACAGGAAGGCTACGAGCAGTACTTC. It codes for CATSRAGQEGYEQYF.

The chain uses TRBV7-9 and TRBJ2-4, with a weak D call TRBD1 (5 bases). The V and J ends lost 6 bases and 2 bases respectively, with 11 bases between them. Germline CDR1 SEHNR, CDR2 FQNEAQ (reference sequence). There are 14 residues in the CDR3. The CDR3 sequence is CASRLDITKNIQYF. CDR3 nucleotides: TGTGCCAGCAGACTGGACATAACCAAAAACATTCAGTACTTC.

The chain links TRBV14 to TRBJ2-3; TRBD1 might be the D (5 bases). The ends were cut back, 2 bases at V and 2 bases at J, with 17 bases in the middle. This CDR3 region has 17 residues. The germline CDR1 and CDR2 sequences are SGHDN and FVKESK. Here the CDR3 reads CASSQSRDSSITDTQYF. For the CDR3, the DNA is TGTGCCAGCAGCCAAAGTCGCGACAGCTCAATCACAGATACGCAGTATTTT.

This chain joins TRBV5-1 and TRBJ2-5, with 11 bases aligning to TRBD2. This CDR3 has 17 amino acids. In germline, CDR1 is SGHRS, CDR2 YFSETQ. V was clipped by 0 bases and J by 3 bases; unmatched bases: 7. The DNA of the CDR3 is TGCGCCAGCAGCTTGGACGGACTAGCGGGTTCCGAAGAGACCCAGTACTTC. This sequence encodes CASSLDGLAGSEETQYF. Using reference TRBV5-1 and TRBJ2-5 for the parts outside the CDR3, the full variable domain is KAGVTQTPRYLIKTRGQQVTLSCSPISGHRSVSWYQQTPGQGLQFLFEYFSETQRNKGNFPGRFSGRQFSNSRSEMNVSTLELGDSALYLCASSLDGLAGSEETQYFGPGTRLLVL.

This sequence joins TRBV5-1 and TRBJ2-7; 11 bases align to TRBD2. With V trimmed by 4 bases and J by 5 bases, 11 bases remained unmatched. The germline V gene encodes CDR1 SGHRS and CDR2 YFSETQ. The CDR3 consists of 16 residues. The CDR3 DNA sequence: TGCGCCAGCAGCCTCGATCCCGGGACTAGCGGCCACGAGCAGTACTTC. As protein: CASSLDPGTSGHEQYF.

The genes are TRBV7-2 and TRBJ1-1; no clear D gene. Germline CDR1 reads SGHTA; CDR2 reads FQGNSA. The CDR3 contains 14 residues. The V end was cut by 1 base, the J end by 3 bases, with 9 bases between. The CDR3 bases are TGTGCCAGCAGCTTAGGCCCCCTGGACACTGAAGCTTTCTTT. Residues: CASSLGPLDTEAFF.

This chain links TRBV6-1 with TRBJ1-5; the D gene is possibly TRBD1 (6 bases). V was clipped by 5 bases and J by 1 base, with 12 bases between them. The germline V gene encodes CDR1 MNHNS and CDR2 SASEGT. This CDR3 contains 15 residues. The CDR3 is CASSQGRGSNQPQHF. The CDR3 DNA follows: TGTGCCAGCAGTCAGGGCAGGGGAAGCAATCAGCCCCAGCATTTT.

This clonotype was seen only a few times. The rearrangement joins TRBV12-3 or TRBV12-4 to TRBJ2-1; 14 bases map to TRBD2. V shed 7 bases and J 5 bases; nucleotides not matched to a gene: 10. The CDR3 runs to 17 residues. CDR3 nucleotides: TGTGCCAGCACCCTGACTAGCGGGGGGGCCGGCCACAATGAGCAGTTCTTC. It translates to CASTLTSGGAGHNEQFF.

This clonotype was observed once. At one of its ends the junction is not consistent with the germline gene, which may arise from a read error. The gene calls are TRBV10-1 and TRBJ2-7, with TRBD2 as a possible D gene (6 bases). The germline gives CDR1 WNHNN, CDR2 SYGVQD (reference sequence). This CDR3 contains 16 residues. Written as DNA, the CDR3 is TGCGCCAGTAGTGGGAACGAGAGAGGAGGGTCCTACGAGCAGTACTTC. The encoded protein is CASSGNERGGSYEQYF.

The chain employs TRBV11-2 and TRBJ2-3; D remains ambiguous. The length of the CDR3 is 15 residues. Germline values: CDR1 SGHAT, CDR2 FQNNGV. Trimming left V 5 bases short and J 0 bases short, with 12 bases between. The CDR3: CASSGTGRSTDTQYF. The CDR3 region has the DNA TGTGCCAGCAGCGGCACTGGAAGAAGCACAGATACGCAGTATTTT.

The CDR3 coding sequence is TGTGCCAGCAGTTTCAACGGACAGGGGTCTGGCTACACCTTC. This gives the protein CASSFNGQGSGYTF. The genes are TRBV27 and TRBJ1-2; 9 bases agree with TRBD1. Germline lookup yields CDR1 MNHEY and CDR2 SMNVEV (reference sequence). The CDR3 loop spans 14 amino acids. After removal of 3 bases from V and 7 bases from J, the junction contained 6 bases not matched to a gene.